A single sample gave rise to the 23 T cell receptor beta chains below, sequenced in a study of identical twins. TCRdb ran MiXCR on the 5' RACE reads and lists one entry per CDR3 protein. The sample lists around 340,000 distinct CDR3 sequences, around an eighth occurring once. These data were also filed under a second study, of yellow fever vaccine responses in identical twins.

The source material was CD8+ T cells sorted from blood. These receptor sequences come from a woman under 30 in good health.

The chain employs TRBV3-1 and TRBJ2-1; 7 bases are shared with TRBD2. The CDR3 is made up of 15 amino acids. The germline V gene has CDR1 LGHDT and CDR2 YNNKEL (reference sequence). V trimming: 3 bases; J trimming: 7 bases; junction bases outside the gene matches: 9. CDR3 sequence reads: CASSHLAVGTNEQFF. The CDR3 nucleotides read TGTGCCAGCAGCCACCTAGCGGTGGGGACGAATGAGCAGTTCTTC.

This chain joins TRBV27 and TRBJ2-5; D is unclear. Per germline, CDR1 MNHEY and CDR2 SMNVEV (reference sequence). The CDR3 spans 13 residues. The V end was cut by 2 bases, the J end by 5 bases, with 9 bases between. The CDR3 loop is CASSLASHETQYF. In DNA, the CDR3 is TGTGCCAGCAGTTTAGCGTCCCATGAGACCCAGTACTTC.

This clonotype turned up a few times. The V call is TRBV3-1, the J call TRBJ2-1, with 11 bases lining up with TRBD1. CDR1 and CDR2 from the germline V gene are LGHDT and YNNKEL (reference sequence). Trimming took 3 bases from V and 4 from J; bases not matched to a gene: 11. CDR3 length equals 18 residues. CDR3 bases: TGTGCCAGCAGCCAGGCCTTCGGGACAGGGGGGATATACAATGAGCAGTTCTTC. As protein: CASSQAFGTGGIYNEQFF.

This clonotype was seen more than once but under ten times. This rearrangement joins TRBV20-1 to TRBJ2-7; possibly TRBD1 or TRBD2 for D (5 bases each). This CDR3 spans 13 amino acids. Trimming cost V 1 base and J 1 base, with 8 bases left between them. Germline assignment: CDR1 DFQATT and CDR2 SNEGSKA (reference sequence). The CDR3 here is CSARGGYSYEQYV. The CDR3 bases are TGCAGTGCTAGAGGGGGGTATTCCTACGAGCAGTACGTC.

The chain carries TRBV28 and TRBJ2-5; 12 bases align to TRBD2. V gave up 6 bases and J gave up 1 base; unmatched junction bases: 3. This CDR3 is built from 15 residues. Germline loops: CDR1 MDHEN, CDR2 SYDVKM. The CDR3 DNA is TGTGCCAGCAGATTACTAGCGGGGGGCCAAGAGACCCAGTACTTC. Protein product: CASRLLAGGQETQYF.

This clonotype turned up a few times. The V gene is TRBV6-5, the J gene TRBJ2-3, with TRBD1 identical over 7 bases. Germline lookup yields CDR1 MNHEY and CDR2 SVGAGI. There are 15 residues in the CDR3. Trimming took 1 base from V and 1 from J; bases not matched to a gene: 2. The CDR3 loop reads CASSYFGTGTDTQYF. The CDR3 DNA is TGTGCCAGCAGTTACTTTGGGACAGGCACAGATACGCAGTATTTT.

The J gene is TRBJ2-1, the V gene TRBV10-2; 11 positions match TRBD2. The CDR3 has 19 amino acids. J was trimmed by 9 bases and V by 10 bases; bases with no gene match: 26. Germline CDR1 reads WSHSY; CDR2 reads SAAADI. Here the CDR3 DNA reads TGCGCCACCGATGACCAGGGGGCGTCAGTAGCGGGAGGGTATGTTGAGCAGTTCTTC. It codes for CATDDQGASVAGGYVEQFF.

This clonotype occurred many times. The chain is built from TRBV6-4 and TRBJ2-3, with D uncertain. Germline-derived CDR1 and CDR2 are MRHNA and SNTAGT. V gave up 0 bases and J gave up 3 bases, with 1 base separating them. The CDR3 is 12 amino acids. This CDR3 reads CASSDSTDTQYF. As DNA, the CDR3 is TGTGCCAGCAGTGACTCGACAGATACGCAGTATTTT.

Points on this clonotype: Mismatch with germline at one junction end may stem from a read error. The CDR3 reads CASTQDRAELNTGELFF. The CDR3 nucleotides read TGTGCCAGCACCCAAGACAGGGCGGAGCTAAACACCGGGGAGCTGTTTTTT. V is TRBV3-1 and J is TRBJ2-2; 7 positions agree with TRBD1. The germline V gene has CDR1 LGHDT and CDR2 YNNKEL (reference sequence). CDR3 length: 17 residues. Variable domain in full (rest from reference TRBV3-1 and TRBJ2-2): DTAVSQTPKYLVTQMGNDKSIKCEQNLGHDTMYWYKQDSKKFLKIMFSYNNKELIINETVPNRFSPKSPDKAHLNLHINSLELGDSAVYFCASTQDRAELNTGELFFGEGSRLTVL.

The J gene is TRBJ2-7, the V gene TRBV5-5, with D perhaps TRBD1 (6 bases). CDR1 is SGHKS and CDR2 is YYEKEE in the germline V gene (reference sequence). This CDR3 is 16 amino acids long. With 0 bases removed from V and 1 base from J, the gap between germline ends came to 14 bases. This CDR3 is CASSLVLGDKSYEQYV. The CDR3 nucleotides are TGTGCCAGCAGCTTGGTCCTCGGGGACAAGTCCTACGAGCAGTACGTC.

CDR3 sequence reads: CSVEVYYGYTF. The CDR3, as DNA: TGCAGCGTTGAAGTGTATTATGGCTACACCTTC. V and J are TRBV29-1 and TRBJ1-2; D is unclear. The CDR3 is made up of 11 amino acids. Germline CDR1 and CDR2: SQVTM and ANQGSEA. Between the trimmed V and J ends, which lost 1 base and 5 bases, there was a span of 5 bases.

The chain joins TRBV24-1 to TRBJ2-3; tentative D call: TRBD2 (5 bases). Looked up from germline, CDR1 is KGHDR and CDR2 is SFDVKD. The CDR3 extends over 15 amino acids. Trimming stripped 1 base from V and 2 bases from J, with 9 bases between. The CDR3 reads CATSDLAEPTDTQYF. The CDR3 coding sequence is TGTGCCACCAGTGATTTAGCGGAGCCCACAGATACGCAGTATTTT.

This clonotype was seen ten or more times. This chain links TRBV5-1 with TRBJ2-7, with 9 bases lining up with TRBD1. The CDR3 consists of 13 residues. The germline V gene has CDR1 SGHRS and CDR2 YFSETQ. V lost 1 base to trimming and J lost 7 bases; unmatched junction nucleotides: 3. CDR3 coding DNA: TGCGCCAGCAGCTTGTACAGGGGGCAGGAGCAGTACTTC. It is translated as CASSLYRGQEQYF.

The DNA of the CDR3 is TGTGCCACCTCGACAGGGGGGCCCAATCAGCCCCAGCATTTT. Translating gives CATSTGGPNQPQHF. The genes are TRBV12-3 or TRBV12-4 and TRBJ1-5; 9 bases are a match to TRBD1. The CDR3 sequence is 14 residues long. Trimming cost V 10 bases and J 3 bases; bases outside gene matches: 7.

This chain connects TRBV3-1 to TRBJ2-1; 10 bases map to TRBD2. This CDR3 contains 15 residues. Germline V gene sequence: CDR1 LGHDT, CDR2 YNNKEL (reference sequence). V trimming: 4 bases; J trimming: 5 bases; junction bases outside the gene matches: 5. The CDR3 nucleotides read TGTGCCAGCAGCCCTGGACTAGCGGCAAACAATGAGCAGTTCTTC. Encoded protein: CASSPGLAANNEQFF.

This sequence joins TRBV14 and TRBJ2-7; TRBD1 is a possible D gene (6 bases). Per the germline V gene, CDR1 is SGHDN and CDR2 is FVKESK. Trimming stripped 5 bases from V and 2 bases from J, with 16 bases between. This CDR3 has 15 amino acids. This CDR3 is CASSGGQQYPYEQYF. CDR3 sequence (DNA): TGTGCCAGCAGCGGCGGACAGCAGTACCCCTACGAGCAGTACTTC.

This chain uses TRBV20-1 with TRBJ1-1, with D perhaps matching TRBD1 (5 bases). The V gene's germline CDR1 is DFQATT and CDR2 SNEGSKA (reference sequence). This CDR3 has 12 residues. The V and J ends lost 6 bases and 10 bases respectively, with 18 bases between them. CDR3 in amino acids: CSASSTDQGAFF. In DNA form, the CDR3 reads TGCAGTGCGTCTTCGACGGATCAGGGAGCTTTCTTT.

This clonotype was counted many times. The V gene is TRBV6-2 or TRBV6-3, the J gene TRBJ2-2, with D possibly being TRBD1 (5 bases). This CDR3 region has 15 residues. Germline V gene sequence: CDR1 MNHEY, CDR2 SVGEGT. The V and J ends lost 7 bases and 4 bases respectively, with 16 bases between them. The CDR3 sequence is CASTLGRDSTGELFF. DNA for the CDR3: TGTGCCAGCACCCTAGGCAGGGATAGCACCGGGGAGCTGTTTTTT.

V is TRBV4-1 and J is TRBJ1-1; D might be TRBD1 (5 bases). Germline V gene data show CDR1 as MGHRA and CDR2 as YSYEKL. The CDR3 length is 13 residues. Trimming cost V 2 bases and J 12 bases, with 16 bases left between them. The chain's CDR3 is CASSQRTGGMTFF. The CDR3 DNA sequence: TGCGCCAGCAGCCAACGGACGGGGGGTATGACTTTCTTT.

J is TRBJ2-7 and V is TRBV4-2; D gene uncertain. The CDR3 contains 13 residues. V dropped 4 bases and J dropped 5 bases, with 12 bases sitting between them. Germline V lookup: CDR1 LGHNA, CDR2 YNFKEQ. CDR3 sequence (DNA): TGTGCCAGCAGCCTAGGTCCCCTTGACGAGCAGTACGTC. Protein: CASSLGPLDEQYV.

This clonotype was detected many times. The chain's CDR3 is CASTPRGRPTGELFF. As DNA, the CDR3 is TGTGCCAGCACACCCCGGGGCCGCCCCACCGGGGAGCTGTTTTTT. The chain carries TRBV6-1 and TRBJ2-2, with D possibly called TRBD1 or TRBD2 (5 bases each). CDR1 is MNHNS, CDR2 SASEGT, per germline. V shed 7 bases and J shed 4 bases, with 16 bases lying between them. The CDR3 has 15 residues.

The chain employs TRBV27 and TRBJ1-1; D not certain. This CDR3 has 14 amino acids. V lost 0 bases to trimming and J lost 2 bases, with 7 bases between them. Germline CDR1 MNHEY, CDR2 SMNVEV (reference sequence). The DNA of the CDR3 is TGTGCCAGCAGTTTATCGGCGCTAAACACTGAAGCTTTCTTT. It codes for CASSLSALNTEAFF.

The V call is TRBV27, the J call TRBJ2-4; the D is unclear. This CDR3 region has 16 residues. Trimming left V 6 bases short and J 0 bases short, with 15 bases between. Germline lookup yields CDR1 MNHEY and CDR2 SMNVEV (reference sequence). The CDR3 bases are TGTGCCAGCAGCCGGATCAGAGTGGGAGCCAAAAACATTCAGTACTTC. This gives the protein CASSRIRVGAKNIQYF.